This T cell receptor beta chain came from a study of T cell clonality in common variable immunodeficiency. Looked up from germline, CDR1 is SGHVS and CDR2 is FQNEAQ. The V gene lost 1 base and the J gene lost 1 base, with 8 bases spanning the gap. The CDR3 length is 15 residues. This clone was seen many times. The antigen is unknown. The read terminates 3 residues before the CDR3 end, so the remaining end is supplied by the germline J gene. Overall study findings and caveats: Common variable immunodeficiency TCR beta sequences reportedly had fewer deletions and N-nucleotide insertions. What drives increased CVID clonality needs T cell subpopulation sequencing. Fewer TCRbeta clones were shared among CVID subjects than controls.

Assay used: immunoSEQ multiplex PCR; TCRdb lists only in-frame clones, some missing. This table holds about 52,000 clones with no singletons; the top ten claim 1.8%. V usage is TRBV7-8 and J usage is TRBJ1-5, with TRBD1 as a possible D gene (5 bases). The source material was peripheral blood mononuclear cells. The clonotype was recovered from a person between 18 and 75 years old in good health. The CDR3 loop reads CASSLVTVSNQPQHF. CDR3 DNA (partial): TGTGCCAGCAGCTTAGTGACAGTCAGCAATCAGCCC.